Following are 14 T cell receptor beta chains from one sample sequenced in a study of beta chain features in type 1 diabetes. The study reverse transcribed the entire isolated RNA, so it sequenced expressed TCRB transcripts. Profiled with immunoSEQ multiplex PCR; TCRdb holds only in-frame clones, not every one. Here the sample spans 140,000 or so clones, about 13% being singletons. Antigens of these TCRs are unknown. Study findings and constraints: TCRB CDR3 length was moderately but significantly reduced in all four CD4+ subsets of Type 1 diabetes patients.

The sample was central memory CD4+ T cells from blood. The source is a man aged 18 to 29 with type 1 diabetes.

This clone was seen many times. The V gene is TRBV15, the J gene TRBJ1-6, with D possibly TRBD1 on 5 matching bases. Germline V gene lookup returns CDR1 LNHNV and CDR2 YYDKDF (reference sequence). V was shortened by 0 bases and J by 6 bases, with 9 bases between the two germline ends. The length of the CDR3 is 15 residues. Here the CDR3 DNA reads TGTGCCACCAGCAGAGACGGAAGGGGTAATTCACCCCTCCACTTT. Its translation is CATSRDGRGNSPLHF.

V and J are TRBV2 and TRBJ2-5; no clear D. Germline V lookup: CDR1 SNHLY, CDR2 FYNNEI. The CDR3 runs to 11 residues. V was clipped by 8 bases and J by 5 bases, with 9 bases between them. CDR3 coding DNA: TGTGCCAGCTTACGAGCCGAGACCCAGTACTTC. This encodes CASLRAETQYF.

The sample holds a few counts of this clone. CDR3 bases: TGTGCCAGCAGTTCTACGGACAGCTATGGCTACACCTTC. It codes for CASSSTDSYGYTF. The rearrangement links TRBV6-5 to TRBJ1-2; maybe TRBD1 (6 bases). Germline loops: CDR1 MNHEY, CDR2 SVGAGI. CDR3 length: 13 residues. V shed 4 bases and J shed 4 bases, with 10 bases lying between them.

This sequence joins TRBV6-6 and TRBJ2-1, with D tentatively TRBD2 (6 bases). Trimming stripped 6 bases from V and 6 bases from J, with 9 bases between. Germline V gives CDR1 MNHNY, CDR2 SVGAGI (reference sequence). The CDR3 extends over 12 amino acids. CDR3 sequence (DNA): TGTGCCAGCAGACCGGGAGCCAATGAGCAGTTCTTC. Translating gives CASRPGANEQFF.

The V call is TRBV28, the J call TRBJ1-2; TRBD1 matches at 8 bases. V shed 6 bases and J 6 bases; nucleotides not matched to a gene: 18. The V gene's germline CDR1 is MDHEN and CDR2 SYDVKM. The CDR3 is 17 amino acids. DNA of the CDR3: TGTGCCAGCAGGGGCATCGGCCCGGGGACAGGTCAGGATGGCTACACCTTC. Its protein product is CASRGIGPGTGQDGYTF.

The J gene is TRBJ2-5, the V gene TRBV12-2; the tabulated D call, TRBD2, remains unverified against the DNA. TRBV12-2 is described as a pseudogene. The CDR3 is made up of 11 amino acids. In DNA, the CDR3 is TGTGCAGCCTACCTTGCAGAGACCCAGTACTTC. Encoded protein: CAAYLAETQYF.

J is TRBJ1-5 and V is TRBV5-1; D gene uncertain. The CDR3 is made up of 14 amino acids. Germline CDR1 SGHRS, CDR2 YFSETQ. Trimming took off 4 bases at V and 7 bases at J, with 15 bases between the two ends. CDR3 nucleotides: TGCGCCAGCAGCCCCGGTGAGGGTGGGCAGCCCCAGCATTTT. This encodes CASSPGEGGQPQHF.

This clone was counted many times. As DNA, the CDR3 is TGTGCCAGCAGCAAACAGGGCCAGGACTATGGCTACACCTTC. It encodes CASSKQGQDYGYTF. The chain is built from TRBV6-5 and TRBJ1-2, with a weak D call TRBD1 (6 bases). The CDR3 consists of 14 residues. Trimming stripped 6 bases from V and 3 bases from J, with 14 bases between. CDR1 MNHEY and CDR2 SVGAGI come from the germline V gene.

This clone occurred a few times. The genes are TRBV7-8 and TRBJ2-2; D is perhaps TRBD1 (6 bases). The V end was cut by 5 bases, the J end by 8 bases, with 18 bases between. CDR3 size: 15 residues. In germline, CDR1 is SGHVS, CDR2 FQNEAQ. CDR3 protein: CASSHRTDSSGELFF. The CDR3 region has the DNA TGTGCCAGCAGCCACCGGACGGACAGTTCGGGGGAGCTGTTTTTT.

At least ten counts were recorded for this clone. This chain joins TRBV9 and TRBJ2-1; D perhaps matches TRBD1 (6 bases). Trimming cost V 4 bases and J 8 bases, with 10 bases left between them. Germline V gene lookup returns CDR1 SGDLS and CDR2 YYNGEE. The CDR3 consists of 12 residues. The CDR3 loop reads CASSLQGYEQFF. The CDR3 DNA sequence: TGTGCCAGCAGCTTACAGGGATATGAGCAGTTCTTC. The variable domain in full, completed from reference TRBV9 and TRBJ2-1, reads DSGVTQTPKHLITATGQRVTLRCSPRSGDLSVYWYQQSLDQGLQFLIQYYNGEERAKGNILERFSAQQFPDLHSELNLSSLELGDSALYFCASSLQGYEQFFGPGTRLTVL.

This chain joins TRBV18 and TRBJ1-6; D call uncertain. The germline V gene has CDR1 KGHSH and CDR2 LQKENI. The CDR3 loop spans 12 amino acids. Trimming took off 0 bases at V and 10 bases at J, with 4 bases between the two ends. CDR3 loop: CASSPPESPLHF. In DNA, the CDR3 is TGTGCCAGCTCACCACCTGAATCACCCCTCCACTTT.

This clone was recorded a few times. The chain couples TRBV9 to TRBJ2-4; TRBD2 agrees at 8 bases. This CDR3 region has 17 residues. V lost 3 bases, J lost 7 bases, and 15 bases stayed unmatched. In germline, CDR1 is SGDLS, CDR2 YYNGEE. CDR3 in DNA: TGTGCCAGCAGCGCGGCTTATTCCGGGACTAGACGGAACATTCAGTACTTC. Its protein is CASSAAYSGTRRNIQYF.

J is TRBJ2-7 and V is TRBV7-9; 7 nucleotides line up with TRBD1. Looked up from germline, CDR1 is SEHNR and CDR2 is FQNEAQ (reference sequence). The length of the CDR3 is 13 residues. V dropped 5 bases and J dropped 4; count of bases not matched to a gene: 5. The CDR3 DNA reads as TGTGCCAGCAGCCGGGACAGCCTGTACGAGCAGTACTTC. Protein: CASSRDSLYEQYF.

The gene calls are TRBV25-1 and TRBJ1-3, with D possibly matching TRBD1 (5 bases). CDR1 is MGHDK, CDR2 SYGVNS, per germline. The CDR3 spans 15 residues. V gave up 3 bases and J gave up 2 bases, with 11 bases separating them. CDR3 residues: CASSEQQGTGNTIYF. DNA of the CDR3: TGTGCCAGCAGTGAGCAGCAGGGAACTGGAAACACCATATATTTT.